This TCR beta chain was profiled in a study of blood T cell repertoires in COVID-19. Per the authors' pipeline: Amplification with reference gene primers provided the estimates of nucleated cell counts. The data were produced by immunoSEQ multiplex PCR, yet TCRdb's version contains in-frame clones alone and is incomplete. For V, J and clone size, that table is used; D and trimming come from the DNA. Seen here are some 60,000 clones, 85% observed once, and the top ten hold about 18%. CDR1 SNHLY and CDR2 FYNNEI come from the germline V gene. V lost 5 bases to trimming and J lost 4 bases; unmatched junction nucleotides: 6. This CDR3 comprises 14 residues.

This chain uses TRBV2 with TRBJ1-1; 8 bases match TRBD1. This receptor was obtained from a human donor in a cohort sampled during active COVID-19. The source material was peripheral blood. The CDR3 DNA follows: TGTGCCAGCAGTCAGACAGGGGTAGGCACTGAAGCTTTCTTT. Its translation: CASSQTGVGTEAFF.